This T cell receptor (beta chain) was captured in a study of blood T cell repertoires in COVID-19. Looking at the study overall: PBMCs, B-cell-depleted T cells, or T cells provided the cDNA or gDNA that made up the material.

Under the authors' procedure: Reference gene primers were amplified, and this amplification served to estimate nucleated cell counts. Clones were sequenced by immunoSEQ multiplex PCR, and TCRdb holds only the in-frame ones, with some missing. D and trimming come from the DNA, and the V and J calls and clone size come from that table. This sample has about 59,000 clones, with around 70% found just once. V lost 4 bases, J lost 2 bases, and 3 bases stayed unmatched. The CDR3 is 15 residues long. Germline-derived CDR1 and CDR2 are SGHTA and FQGTGA. The receptor was isolated from a woman in her 70s with acute or convalescent COVID-19. J is TRBJ2-5 and V is TRBV7-3; 11 bases match TRBD1. The sample was peripheral blood. The CDR3 DNA reads as TGTGCCAGCAGCTCGGGACAGGGGGTTCAAGAGACCCAGTACTTC. It specifies CASSSGQGVQETQYF.